This entry lists 10 T cell receptor beta chains sequenced from one sample in a study of cytomegalovirus exposure and HLA in healthy donors (dated by TCRdb to about 2017). The receptor library was made with the immunoSEQ multiplex PCR assay. For the multiplex PCR, a mixture combining 60 forward primers for TCR Vbeta segments and 13 reverse primers for TCR Jbeta segments was used. TCRdb stores this immuneACCESS table with in-frame sequences only. Part of the clones is absent; in the studies checked, under half of the shortfall reflects unresolved V genes, and no reason is known for the rest. The sample includes some 160,000 clones, with approximately 72% observed a single time. In total, the top ten clones hold roughly 2% of the sample. Sample: PBMCs. These receptors came from a man in his forties in good health and CMV-seronegative.

This sequence joins TRBV4-1 and TRBJ2-3, with D possibly TRBD2 on 5 matching bases. The CDR3 totals 14 residues. Germline CDR1 reads MGHRA; CDR2 reads YSYEKL. The V end lost 3 bases, the J end lost 1 base, and 8 bases lay between the germline ends. This chain's CDR3 is CASSHPGGTDTQYF. CDR3 nucleotides: TGCGCCAGCAGCCATCCCGGGGGCACAGATACGCAGTATTTT.

The rearrangement joins TRBV5-4 to TRBJ2-1, with 12 bases identical to TRBD2. The length of the CDR3 is 15 residues. With 4 bases clipped from V and 10 bases from J, the junction kept 9 bases outside the gene matches. Germline V gives CDR1 SGHNT, CDR2 YYREEE (reference sequence). CDR3 protein: CASSPLAGGPGEQFF. The CDR3 coding sequence is TGTGCCAGCAGCCCCCTAGCGGGGGGGCCAGGAGAGCAGTTCTTC.

CDR3 in DNA: TGCAGCGTTACGGGACAGCCGTATGGCTACACCTTC. Translating gives CSVTGQPYGYTF. The chain couples TRBV29-1 to TRBJ1-2, with 7 bases that match TRBD1. Trimming at V came to 5 bases and at J to 5 bases, leaving 5 bases not matched to a gene. Germline V lookup: CDR1 SQVTM, CDR2 ANQGSEA. The CDR3 sequence is 12 residues long.

The V and J genes are TRBV19 and TRBJ1-2; 7 positions agree with TRBD1. Germline CDR1 reads LNHDA; CDR2 reads SQIVND (reference sequence). V lost 6 bases to trimming and J lost 2 bases; unmatched junction nucleotides: 6. The CDR3 has 14 residues. The CDR3 here is CASRVQGTNYGYTF. The CDR3 bases are TGTGCCAGTAGGGTACAGGGGACCAACTATGGCTACACCTTC.

The chain carries TRBV7-9 and TRBJ2-1; D uncertain. The V gene's germline CDR1 is SEHNR and CDR2 FQNEAQ (reference sequence). V lost 2 bases and J lost 7, with 6 bases in between. The CDR3 sequence is 12 residues long. In DNA form, the CDR3 reads TGTGCCAGCAGCTTATTTAGTAATGAGCAGTTCTTC. As protein: CASSLFSNEQFF.

This sequence joins TRBV4-1 and TRBJ2-2, with 8 positions matching TRBD2. Germline V gene data show CDR1 as MGHRA and CDR2 as YSYEKL. The CDR3 sequence is 19 residues long. The J segment lost 2 bases and the V segment lost 5 bases, leaving 16 bases of the junction unmatched. CDR3 loop: CASSKATLMAGGNTGELFF. The CDR3 DNA follows: TGCGCCAGCAGCAAAGCCACCCTCATGGCGGGAGGTAACACCGGGGAGCTGTTTTTT.

This chain joins TRBV5-1 and TRBJ1-1, with 10 bases lining up with TRBD1. Germline CDR1 SGHRS, CDR2 YFSETQ. The CDR3 runs to 15 residues. V dropped 4 bases and J dropped 5; count of bases not matched to a gene: 8. As DNA, the CDR3 is TGCGCCAGCAGCCTCTCGACAGGGGGCATAACTGAAGCTTTCTTT. It specifies CASSLSTGGITEAFF.

The rearrangement links TRBV5-6 to TRBJ2-3; 7 positions agree with TRBD2. CDR3 length: 17 residues. Trimming took 0 bases from V and 2 from J; bases not matched to a gene: 9. The germline V gene has CDR1 SGHDT and CDR2 YYEEEE. CDR3 in DNA: TGTGCCAGCAGCTTGGGTCGGTCTAGCGGTTACACAGATACGCAGTATTTT. This encodes CASSLGRSSGYTDTQYF.

CDR3 protein: CASGLETGSYEQYF. The CDR3 DNA sequence: TGTGCCAGCGGATTGGAGACGGGCTCCTACGAGCAGTACTTC. The chain links TRBV6-1 to TRBJ2-7; D gene ambiguous. V was cut by 8 bases and J by 0 bases, with 14 bases left in between. The CDR3 extends over 14 amino acids. CDR1 is MNHNS, CDR2 SASEGT, per germline.

The chain employs TRBV2 and TRBJ2-7; D perhaps matches TRBD1 (5 bases). The CDR3 is 12 amino acids. Germline CDR1 and CDR2: SNHLY and FYNNEI. Deletions cut 11 bases from V and 0 bases from J, with 11 bases between. In DNA form, the CDR3 reads TGTGCCGGATCGACAGCCTCCTACGAGCAGTACTTC. Translated, it gives CAGSTASYEQYF. Combining the CDR3 with reference TRBV2 and TRBJ2-7 gives the whole variable domain EPEVTQTPSHQVTQMGQEVILRCVPISNHLYFYWYRQILGQKVEFLVSFYNNEISEKSEIFDDQFSVERPDGSNFTLKIRSTKLEDSAMYFCAGSTASYEQYFGPGTRLTVT.